Presented here are 18 T cell receptor beta chains from one specimen sequenced in a study of naive and memory T cell subsets. TCR cDNA received a 3' ligated oligonucleotide that carried a UMI. Four PCR rounds used nested alpha and beta constant region primers plus the SP2 primer. TCRdb re-called the 5' RACE reads through MiXCR, storing one row per CDR3 protein. The profile shows more than 60,000 distinct CDR3 sequences, 8% of them singletons. The receptors were sampled from a female donor in good health.

There are many counts of this clonotype. The CDR3 coding sequence is TGTGCCAGCAGCTTAGCGCGATCTGGAAACACCATATATTTT. Translating it yields CASSLARSGNTIYF. V is TRBV7-8 and J is TRBJ1-3; D is undetermined. The CDR3 covers 14 residues. Germline V gives CDR1 SGHVS, CDR2 FQNEAQ. The V gene lost 0 bases and the J gene lost 1 base, with 4 bases spanning the gap.

This CDR3 is CASKPGQGSYNEQFF. Here the CDR3 DNA reads TGTGCCAGCAAACCGGGACAGGGGAGTTACAATGAGCAGTTCTTC. The rearrangement uses TRBV2 and TRBJ2-1; TRBD1 matches at 10 bases. This CDR3 has 15 amino acids. Germline loops: CDR1 SNHLY, CDR2 FYNNEI. With 7 bases clipped from V and 4 bases from J, the junction kept 7 bases outside the gene matches. The full variable domain, in which reference TRBV2 and TRBJ2-1 provide the parts outside the CDR3, is EPEVTQTPSHQVTQMGQEVILRCVPISNHLYFYWYRQILGQKVEFLVSFYNNEISEKSEIFDDQFSVERPDGSNFTLKIRSTKLEDSAMYFCASKPGQGSYNEQFFGPGTRLTVL.

This clonotype turned up a few times. The chain employs TRBV6-5 and TRBJ2-7; tentative D call: TRBD1 (6 bases). Trimming took off 6 bases at V and 5 bases at J, with 20 bases between the two ends. CDR1 and CDR2 (germline): MNHEY, SVGAGI. The length of the CDR3 is 15 residues. In DNA form, the CDR3 reads TGTGCCAGCAGGGGAACAGGGAGAGGAGGTGACGAGCAGTACTTC. It specifies CASRGTGRGGDEQYF.

This CDR3 is CASRSLGQGYSPLHF. In nucleotides, the CDR3 is TGTGCCAGCAGATCCCTTGGACAGGGCTATTCACCCCTCCACTTT. This rearrangement joins TRBV12-3 or TRBV12-4 to TRBJ1-6; 8 bases match TRBD1. The V and J ends lost 6 bases and 8 bases, in that order; junction bases with no gene match: 9. This CDR3 is 15 amino acids long.

The chain combines TRBV12-5 with TRBJ2-1, with TRBD1 identical over 12 bases. With 0 bases clipped from V and 7 bases from J, the junction kept 4 bases outside the gene matches. This CDR3 is 16 amino acids long. Looked up from germline, CDR1 is LGHNT and CDR2 is FRNRAP. The CDR3 sequence: CASGLVLGQGANEQFF. CDR3 nucleotide sequence: TGTGCTAGTGGTTTGGTCCTGGGACAGGGGGCGAATGAGCAGTTCTTC.

In nucleotides, the CDR3 is TGTGCCAGCAGCCCAAACAGACAAAACATTCAGTACTTC. It codes for CASSPNRQNIQYF. The V gene is TRBV7-2, the J gene TRBJ2-4; no definite D call. There are 13 residues in the CDR3. Germline CDR1 SGHTA, CDR2 FQGNSA. V was cut by 5 bases and J by 5 bases, with 10 bases left in between.

There are a few counts of this clonotype. This rearrangement joins TRBV12-3 or TRBV12-4 to TRBJ2-7; 7 nucleotides line up with TRBD1. V trimming: 7 bases; J trimming: 3 bases; junction bases outside the gene matches: 12. The length of the CDR3 is 15 residues. CDR3 protein: CASTLSDRADYEQYF. CDR3 DNA sequence: TGTGCCAGCACCCTCTCCGACAGGGCAGACTACGAGCAGTACTTC.

This clonotype turned up a few times. This sequence joins TRBV18 and TRBJ2-7, with TRBD1 matching 7 bases. The trim removed 3 bases at V and 3 bases at J, leaving 8 bases unmatched. CDR1 is KGHSH, CDR2 LQKENI, per germline. The CDR3 totals 15 residues. The CDR3 protein is CASSPRQGELYEQYF. CDR3 sequence (DNA): TGTGCCAGCTCACCGAGACAGGGAGAGCTCTACGAGCAGTACTTC.

This clonotype was recorded a few times. The V call is TRBV12-3 or TRBV12-4, the J call TRBJ1-5, with D unclear. The CDR3 is made up of 14 amino acids. Trimming removed 3 bases from V and 7 bases from J, with 13 bases in between. The CDR3 DNA follows: TGTGCCAGCAGTTTGGCGACCCGGACCCAGCCCCAGCATTTT. Its protein product is CASSLATRTQPQHF.

At least ten counts were recorded for this clonotype. The chain recombines TRBV27 with TRBJ1-1, with D uncertain. From germline, CDR1 is MNHEY and CDR2 SMNVEV (reference sequence). The CDR3 loop spans 15 amino acids. The V and J ends lost 3 bases and 1 base respectively, with 12 bases between them. The DNA of the CDR3 is TGTGCCAGCAGTTTGAAGAGAGGAAGGAACACTGAAGCTTTCTTT. Translating gives CASSLKRGRNTEAFF.

The V gene is TRBV18, the J gene TRBJ2-1; the D is unclear. The CDR3 is 11 residues long. Trimming took off 10 bases at V and 3 bases at J, with 7 bases between the two ends. CDR1 and CDR2 from the germline V gene are KGHSH and LQKENI. DNA of the CDR3: TGTGCCACCAATAACTACAATGAGCAGTTCTTC. This gives the protein CATNNYNEQFF.

This clonotype was observed a few times. The rearrangement links TRBV7-6 to TRBJ2-7; tentatively, D is TRBD1 (6 bases). This CDR3 has 17 amino acids. Trimming left V 2 bases short and J 6 bases short, with 23 bases between. The germline gives CDR1 SGHVS, CDR2 FNYEAQ. In DNA, the CDR3 is TGTGCCAGCAGCTTATCTCTGTGGATTCTTGGGGGCGCCGAGCAGTACTTC. Residues: CASSLSLWILGGAEQYF.

The genes are TRBV2 and TRBJ2-1; D gene uncertain. V dropped 7 bases and J dropped 0 bases, with 13 bases sitting between them. This CDR3 comprises 15 residues. Germline V gene data show CDR1 as SNHLY and CDR2 as FYNNEI. The CDR3 DNA is TGTGCCAGCAAGGTGGATCTTAGCTCCTACAATGAGCAGTTCTTC. Translated: CASKVDLSSYNEQFF.

There are many counts of this clonotype. This chain connects TRBV7-9 to TRBJ1-4; possible D gene TRBD1, 6 bases. Looked up from germline, CDR1 is SEHNR and CDR2 is FQNEAQ (reference sequence). Trimming took off 2 bases at V and 5 bases at J, with 15 bases between the two ends. The CDR3 contains 16 residues. The CDR3 coding sequence is TGTGCCAGCAGCTTACCCCAGGGGCACACCAATGAAAAACTGTTTTTT. Its protein product is CASSLPQGHTNEKLFF.

Many counts were recorded for this clonotype. The V and J genes are TRBV3-1 and TRBJ2-5; D unclear. The CDR3 loop spans 13 amino acids. Trimming removed 0 bases from V and 0 bases from J, with 2 bases in between. Germline CDR1 LGHDT, CDR2 YNNKEL (reference sequence). The CDR3 DNA follows: TGTGCCAGCAGCCAAGAGAACCAAGAGACCCAGTACTTC. It translates to CASSQENQETQYF.

This chain joins TRBV20-1 and TRBJ2-1; D might be TRBD1 or TRBD2, each matching 7 bases. This CDR3 spans 14 amino acids. Germline V CDR1 and CDR2: DFQATT, SNEGSKA (reference sequence). Deletions cut 6 bases from V and 9 bases from J, with 21 bases between. CDR3 amino acids: CSAGGEQGRGEQFF. The CDR3 DNA reads as TGCAGTGCGGGGGGGGAACAGGGGAGAGGTGAGCAGTTCTTC.

The chain combines TRBV28 with TRBJ2-1; 11 positions match TRBD2. Germline V CDR1 and CDR2: MDHEN, SYDVKM. V was pared by 7 bases and J by 5 bases, with 7 bases of the junction left unmatched. The CDR3 totals 15 residues. CDR3: CASTTTSGRNNEQFF. The DNA of the CDR3 is TGTGCCAGCACCACAACTAGCGGGAGAAACAATGAGCAGTTCTTC.

This rearrangement joins TRBV19 to TRBJ2-3, with TRBD2 matching 12 bases. Germline V gene data show CDR1 as LNHDA and CDR2 as SQIVND (reference sequence). Germline trimming cut 5 bases from V and 1 base from J; bases unmatched to any gene: 4. The CDR3 contains 16 residues. The CDR3 spells CASSFRTSGGTDTQYF. The CDR3 region has the DNA TGTGCCAGTAGTTTCCGGACTAGCGGGGGCACAGATACGCAGTATTTT. The variable domain in full, with the rest retrieved from reference TRBV19 and TRBJ2-3, is DGGITQSPKYLFRKEGQNVTLSCEQNLNHDAMYWYRQDPGQGLRLIYYSQIVNDFQKGDIAEGYSVSREKKESFPLTVTSAQKNPTAFYLCASSFRTSGGTDTQYFGPGTRLTVL.